This T cell receptor beta chain stems from a study of blood T cell repertoires in COVID-19. The wider study: Samples came from the United States, Italy and Spain, spanning acute and convalescent COVID-19. Sample material is recorded as cDNA or gDNA derived from T cells, B-cell-depleted T cells, or PBMCs.

This clone has a handful of counts. Original data processing: The assay estimated nucleated cells by amplifying reference gene primers. The data were produced by immunoSEQ multiplex PCR, yet TCRdb's version contains in-frame clones alone and is incomplete. V and J calls and clone size come straight from that table; D and trimming were deduced from the DNA. The sample contains 160,000 or so clones, about nine tenths of which appear only once. Germline CDR1 reads SGHTA; CDR2 reads FQGNSA. CDR3 length: 16 residues. J gave up 4 bases and V 1 base, and 5 bases lay outside the gene matches. Sequenced: peripheral blood. The TCR sequence derives from a woman in her sixties who had recovered from COVID-19. This rearrangement joins TRBV7-2 to TRBJ2-1; 9 bases fit TRBD1. The CDR3 is CASSLVGTGNYNEQFF. CDR3 DNA sequence: TGTGCCAGCAGCTTAGTTGGGACAGGGAATTACAATGAGCAGTTCTTC.